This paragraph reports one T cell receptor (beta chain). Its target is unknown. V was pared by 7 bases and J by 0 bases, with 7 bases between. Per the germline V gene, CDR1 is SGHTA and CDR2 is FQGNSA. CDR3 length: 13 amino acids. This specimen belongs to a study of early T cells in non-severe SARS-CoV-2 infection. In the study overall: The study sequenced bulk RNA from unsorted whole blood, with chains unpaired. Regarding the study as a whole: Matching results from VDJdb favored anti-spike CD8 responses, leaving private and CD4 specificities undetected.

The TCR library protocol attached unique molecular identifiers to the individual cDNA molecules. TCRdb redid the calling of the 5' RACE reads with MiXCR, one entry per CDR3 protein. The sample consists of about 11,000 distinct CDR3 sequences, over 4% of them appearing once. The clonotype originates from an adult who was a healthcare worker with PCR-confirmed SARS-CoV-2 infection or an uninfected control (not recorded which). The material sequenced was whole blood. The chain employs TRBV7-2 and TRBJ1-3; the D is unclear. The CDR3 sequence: CASNQPSGNTIYF. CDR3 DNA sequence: TGTGCCAGCAACCAGCCCTCTGGAAACACCATATATTTT.